This is a list of T cell receptor beta chains from one sample in a study of T cell changes during pregnancy in multiple sclerosis. Assay: immunoSEQ multiplex PCR; the TCRdb copy retains only in-frame clones and omits some. The table shows about 20,000 clones, with about 90% occurring only once. The sequencing used CD4+ T cells from peripheral blood mononuclear cells, collected in the third trimester of pregnancy. All receptors derive from a female donor in good health, enrolled as a control in a pregnancy study. The CDR3 runs from the conserved cysteine through the conserved F or W. The D gene is left open where the match is weak. Clone size appears in some rows only: once, few, many, or a class for an expanded clone.

d_gene: -; v_gene: TRBV2; abundance: -; j_gene: TRBJ2-7; CDR3nt: TGTGCCAGCAGTGACAGATACGAGCAGTACTTC; CDR3aa: CASSDRYEQYF
d_gene: -; v_gene: TRBV7-2; abundance: -; j_gene: TRBJ2-5; CDR3nt: TGTGCCAGCAGCTCCGTGCGGGGGCATCGAGAGACCCAGTACTTC; CDR3aa: CASSSVRGHRETQYF
d_gene: -; v_gene: TRBV6-1; abundance: -; j_gene: TRBJ1-1; CDR3nt: TGTGCCAGCAGTGAGATCCGGGACACTGAAGCTTTCTTT; CDR3aa: CASSEIRDTEAFF
d_gene: -; v_gene: TRBV6-5; abundance: -; j_gene: TRBJ1-5; CDR3nt: TGTGCCAGCAAAAGGGACACAAATCAGCCCCAGCATTTT; CDR3aa: CASKRDTNQPQHF
d_gene: -; v_gene: TRBV28; abundance: -; j_gene: TRBJ2-2; CDR3nt: TGTGCCAGCAGTTCCGTAAACACCGGGGAGCTGTTTTTT; CDR3aa: CASSSVNTGELFF
d_gene: -; v_gene: TRBV16; abundance: -; j_gene: TRBJ1-6; CDR3nt: TGTGCCAGCAGCGCGAGACGGGAGCACTCGAATAATTCACCCCTCCACTTT; CDR3aa: CASSARREHSNNSPLHF
d_gene: TRBD2; v_gene: TRBV19; abundance: -; j_gene: TRBJ2-7; CDR3nt: TGTGCCAGTAGTTTTCTGACACTAGCGGGAGCCTACGAGCAGTACTTC; CDR3aa: CASSFLTLAGAYEQYF
d_gene: -; v_gene: TRBV6-1; abundance: -; j_gene: TRBJ2-2; CDR3nt: TGTGCCAGCAGTGGGGACACTGCCGAGAACACCGGGGAGCTGTTTTTT; CDR3aa: CASSGDTAENTGELFF
d_gene: TRBD2; v_gene: TRBV19; abundance: -; j_gene: TRBJ2-7; CDR3nt: TGTGCCAGTAGTACCGTCGGACTAGCGGGGTCTGAGCAGTACTTC; CDR3aa: CASSTVGLAGSEQYF
d_gene: -; v_gene: TRBV28; abundance: -; j_gene: TRBJ2-7; CDR3nt: TGTGCCAGCAGTTTATCGCTGATAGCGGGACAGTTCTACGAGCAGTACTTC; CDR3aa: CASSLSLIAGQFYEQYF
d_gene: TRBD1; v_gene: TRBV6-5; abundance: -; j_gene: TRBJ2-3; CDR3nt: TGTGCCAGCAGGAGGGACAGCTCAGATACGCAGTATTTT; CDR3aa: CASRRDSSDTQYF
d_gene: -; v_gene: TRBV7-7; abundance: -; j_gene: TRBJ2-7; CDR3nt: TGTGCTAGCAGCCAGGGCGGACCTGGGGCGGACGAGCAGTACTTC; CDR3aa: CASSQGGPGADEQYF
d_gene: -; v_gene: TRBV2; abundance: -; j_gene: TRBJ2-1; CDR3nt: TGTGCCAGATTGGGACTGGCTTACAATGAGCAGTTCTTC; CDR3aa: CARLGLAYNEQFF
d_gene: TRBD1; v_gene: TRBV7-3; abundance: -; j_gene: TRBJ1-2; CDR3nt: TGTGCCAGCAGCGATGGGACAGACTATGGCTACACCTTC; CDR3aa: CASSDGTDYGYTF
d_gene: -; v_gene: TRBV1; abundance: -; j_gene: TRBJ2-1; CDR3nt: TGCACCAGCAGCCGGACTAGCGATCATCCCCCCTCCTACAATGAGCAGTTCTTC; CDR3aa: CTSSRTSDHPPSYNEQFF
d_gene: -; v_gene: TRBV30; abundance: -; j_gene: TRBJ1-3; CDR3nt: TGTGCCTGGAGTGTAGGCAGGTCTGGAAACACCATATATTTT; CDR3aa: CAWSVGRSGNTIYF
d_gene: -; v_gene: TRBV7-2; abundance: -; j_gene: TRBJ2-5; CDR3nt: TGTGCCAGCAGCTTAGGGCAGTACCAAGAGACCCAGTACTTC; CDR3aa: CASSLGQYQETQYF
d_gene: TRBD1; v_gene: TRBV10-1; abundance: -; j_gene: TRBJ1-3; CDR3nt: TGCGCCAGCAGTGAGTCCGGACAGGGGCTGGCGTCTGGAAACACCATATATTTT; CDR3aa: CASSESGQGLASGNTIYF
d_gene: -; v_gene: TRBV6-1; abundance: -; j_gene: TRBJ2-7; CDR3nt: TGTGCCAGCAGGACCCGGGATCGCTCCTACGAGCAGTACTTC; CDR3aa: CASRTRDRSYEQYF
d_gene: TRBD1; v_gene: TRBV6-5; abundance: -; j_gene: TRBJ1-4; CDR3nt: TGTGCCAGCAGTTACTCCTCGGACAGGGTTAATGAAAAACTGTTTTTT; CDR3aa: CASSYSSDRVNEKLFF
d_gene: TRBD2; v_gene: TRBV9; abundance: -; j_gene: TRBJ2-1; CDR3nt: TGTGCCAGCAGCGCCTCGACTAGCGGACCCACCTCCTACAATGAGCAGTTCTTC; CDR3aa: CASSASTSGPTSYNEQFF
d_gene: TRBD2; v_gene: TRBV9; abundance: -; j_gene: TRBJ2-1; CDR3nt: TGTGCCAGCAGCGCGACTAGCGGGAGAACGGATGAGCAGTTCTTC; CDR3aa: CASSATSGRTDEQFF
d_gene: -; v_gene: TRBV6-5; abundance: -; j_gene: TRBJ1-2; CDR3nt: TGTGCCAGCAGTAGACAGCGGGGGCCTTATGGCTACACCTTC; CDR3aa: CASSRQRGPYGYTF
d_gene: -; v_gene: TRBV5-6; abundance: -; j_gene: TRBJ2-1; CDR3nt: TGTGCCAGCATATCCCTATACTACAATGAGCAGTTCTTC; CDR3aa: CASISLYYNEQFF
d_gene: TRBD1; v_gene: TRBV5-1; abundance: -; j_gene: TRBJ2-1; CDR3nt: TGCGCCAGCAGCTTGGTGGCAGGGGGACCCTACAATGAGCAGTTCTTC; CDR3aa: CASSLVAGGPYNEQFF
d_gene: -; v_gene: TRBV9; abundance: -; j_gene: TRBJ1-5; CDR3nt: TGTGCCAGCAGCGTATTTGGAGATAGCAATCAGCCCCAGCATTTT; CDR3aa: CASSVFGDSNQPQHF
d_gene: TRBD1; v_gene: TRBV10-3; abundance: -; j_gene: TRBJ2-7; CDR3nt: TGTGCCATCAGGCGGACAGGGACCGCCTACGAGCAGTACTTC; CDR3aa: CAIRRTGTAYEQYF
d_gene: -; v_gene: TRBV7-9; abundance: few; j_gene: TRBJ1-5; CDR3nt: TGTGCCAGCAGCACCCAACAGGGAAGTAGCAATCAGCCCCAGCATTTT; CDR3aa: CASSTQQGSSNQPQHF
d_gene: TRBD1; v_gene: TRBV5-1; abundance: -; j_gene: TRBJ1-5; CDR3nt: TGCGCCAGCAGCTTCGGGACAGATGGGAATCAGCCCCAGCATTTT; CDR3aa: CASSFGTDGNQPQHF
d_gene: TRBD2; v_gene: TRBV2; abundance: -; j_gene: TRBJ2-7; CDR3nt: TGTGCCAGCAGTGCCCTGCCTAGCGGGGGATACGAGCAGTACTTC; CDR3aa: CASSALPSGGYEQYF
d_gene: -; v_gene: TRBV5-1; abundance: -; j_gene: TRBJ1-6; CDR3nt: TGCGCCAGCAGCCCGGGGGAGATGCGCTCATCACCCCTCCACTTT; CDR3aa: CASSPGEMRSSPLHF
d_gene: -; v_gene: TRBV27; abundance: -; j_gene: TRBJ1-2; CDR3nt: TGTGCCAGCAGTTTAGCAGGCGGGATTGACCATGGCTACACCTTC; CDR3aa: CASSLAGGIDHGYTF
d_gene: -; v_gene: TRBV21-1; abundance: -; j_gene: TRBJ1-2; CDR3nt: TGTGCCAGCAGCAAAGAGCGACAGGTGAACTATGGCTACACCTTC; CDR3aa: CASSKERQVNYGYTF